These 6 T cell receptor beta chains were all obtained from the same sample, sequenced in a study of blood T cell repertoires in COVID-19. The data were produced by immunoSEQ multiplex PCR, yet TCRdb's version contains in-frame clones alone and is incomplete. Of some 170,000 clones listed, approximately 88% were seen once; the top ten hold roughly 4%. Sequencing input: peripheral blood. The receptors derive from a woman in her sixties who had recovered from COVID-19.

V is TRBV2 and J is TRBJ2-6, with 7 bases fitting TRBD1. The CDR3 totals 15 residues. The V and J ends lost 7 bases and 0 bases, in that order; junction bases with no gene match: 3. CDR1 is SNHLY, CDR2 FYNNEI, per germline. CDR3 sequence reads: CASTTGRSGANVLTF. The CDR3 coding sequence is TGTGCCAGCACGACAGGGCGCTCTGGGGCCAACGTCCTGACTTTC. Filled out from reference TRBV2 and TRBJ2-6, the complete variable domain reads EPEVTQTPSHQVTQMGQEVILRCVPISNHLYFYWYRQILGQKVEFLVSFYNNEISEKSEIFDDQFSVERPDGSNFTLKIRSTKLEDSAMYFCASTTGRSGANVLTFGAGSRLTVL.

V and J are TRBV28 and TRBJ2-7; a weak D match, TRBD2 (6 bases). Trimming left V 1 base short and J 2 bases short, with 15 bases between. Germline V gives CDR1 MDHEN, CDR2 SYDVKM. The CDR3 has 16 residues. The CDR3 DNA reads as TGTGCCAGCAGTTTATCAGGAGGGGCCTGGCCCTACGAGCAGTACTTC. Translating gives CASSLSGGAWPYEQYF.

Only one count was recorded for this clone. The CDR3 DNA follows: TGTGCCAGCAGATTACTAGCGGCCGGGGAGCTGTTTTTT. This sequence encodes CASRLLAAGELFF. This sequence joins TRBV6-5 and TRBJ2-2, with 8 bases identical to TRBD2. The ends lost 6 bases at V and 6 bases at J; junction bases unmatched: 3. Germline V gene sequence: CDR1 MNHEY, CDR2 SVGAGI. The CDR3 covers 13 residues.

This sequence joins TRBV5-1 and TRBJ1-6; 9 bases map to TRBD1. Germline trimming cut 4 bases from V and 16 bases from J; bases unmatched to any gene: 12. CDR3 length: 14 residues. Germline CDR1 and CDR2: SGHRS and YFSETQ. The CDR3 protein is CASSEGTGSQALHF. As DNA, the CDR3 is TGCGCCAGCAGCGAGGGGACAGGGTCCCAGGCGCTCCACTTT.

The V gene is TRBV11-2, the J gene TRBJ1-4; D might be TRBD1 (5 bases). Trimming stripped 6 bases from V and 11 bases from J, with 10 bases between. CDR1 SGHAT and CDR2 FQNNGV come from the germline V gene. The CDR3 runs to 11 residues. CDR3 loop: CASRQNRKLFF. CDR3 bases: TGTGCCAGCAGACAGAACAGGAAACTGTTTTTT.

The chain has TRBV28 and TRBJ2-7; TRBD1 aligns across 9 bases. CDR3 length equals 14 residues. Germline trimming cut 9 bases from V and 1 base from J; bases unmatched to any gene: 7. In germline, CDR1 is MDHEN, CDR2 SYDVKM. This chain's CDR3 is CASRRDRVSYEQYF. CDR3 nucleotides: TGTGCCAGTCGGCGGGACAGGGTATCCTACGAGCAGTACTTC.